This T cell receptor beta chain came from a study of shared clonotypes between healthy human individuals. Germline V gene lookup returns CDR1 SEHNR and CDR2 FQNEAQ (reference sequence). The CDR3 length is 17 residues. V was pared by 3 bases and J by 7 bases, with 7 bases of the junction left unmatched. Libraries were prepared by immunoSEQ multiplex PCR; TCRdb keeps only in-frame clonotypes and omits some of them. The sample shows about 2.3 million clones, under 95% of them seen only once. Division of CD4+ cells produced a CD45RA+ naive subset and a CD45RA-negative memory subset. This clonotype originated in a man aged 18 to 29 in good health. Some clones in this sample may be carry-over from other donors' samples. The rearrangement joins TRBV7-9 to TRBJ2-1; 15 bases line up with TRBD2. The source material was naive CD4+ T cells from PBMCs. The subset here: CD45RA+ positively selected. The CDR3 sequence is CASSFRVGTSGRNEQFF. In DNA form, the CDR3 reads TGTGCCAGCAGCTTCAGGGTCGGGACTAGCGGGAGGAATGAGCAGTTCTTC.